This T cell receptor beta chain was recovered during a study of blood T cell repertoires in COVID-19. Study summary: Acute and convalescent COVID-19 samples came from the United States, Italy and Spain. Nucleic acid was either cDNA or gDNA, and it came from T cells, B-cell-depleted T cells, or PBMCs.

CDR1 is SGHRS, CDR2 YFSETQ, per germline. V shed 4 bases and J 3 bases; nucleotides not matched to a gene: 4. The CDR3 runs 14 residues. Seattle's enrolled individuals joined amid active infection and were then monitored longitudinally. This clone was counted a single time. Authors' processing steps: Amplification of reference gene primers provided the estimated nucleated cell counts. Measured with immunoSEQ multiplex PCR; TCRdb has only the in-frame clones, and not every one. V, J and clone size reflect that table, while D and trimming were determined from the DNA. The table shows around 100,000 clones, with roughly 92% occurring only once.

The source is a woman aged 45-59 years with COVID-19, enrolled during active disease. The rearrangement joins TRBV5-1 to TRBJ1-1; TRBD1 matches at 9 bases. Sequencing was carried out using peripheral blood. The CDR3 DNA reads as TGCGCCAGCAGCAAGGACAGGGGCGACACTGAAGCTTTCTTT. It is translated as CASSKDRGDTEAFF.